Listed below are T cell receptor beta chains from one sample, sequenced in a study of beta chain features in type 1 diabetes. The table came from immunoSEQ multiplex PCR; TCRdb's copy has only in-frame clones and leaves some out. Counted here are roughly 400,000 clones, around 15% occurring once; the ten biggest clones make up under 0.02%. Sequenced material: naive CD4+ T cells from blood. The receptors derive from a woman aged 18-29 years in good health. The CDR3 runs from the conserved cysteine through the conserved F or W. D genes are given only for firm matches. Size is omitted from some rows. Given values are once, few, many or a class for expanded clones.

D	size	J	V	DNA	CDR3
NA	NA	TRBJ2-2	TRBV9	TGTGCCAGCAGCGTAGTCCTCACCGGGGAGCTGTTTTTT	CASSVVLTGELFF
NA	few	TRBJ2-2	TRBV7-3	TGTGCCAGCAGCTTAACCAGTGACACCGGGGAGCTGTTTTTT	CASSLTSDTGELFF
TRBD2	NA	TRBJ2-1	TRBV28	TGTGCCAGCGCAGCCCCCACTAGCGGGAGGATAAGTGAGCAGTTCTTC	CASAAPTSGRISEQFF
TRBD1	NA	TRBJ2-5	TRBV5-1	TGCGCCAGCAGCTTGGATGGCAGGGGGTACGAGACCCAGTACTTC	CASSLDGRGYETQYF
TRBD1	NA	TRBJ2-7	TRBV15	TGTGCCACCAGCACCGACAGGGGGTCAGGCGAGCAGTACTTC	CATSTDRGSGEQYF
TRBD2	NA	TRBJ2-1	TRBV7-6	TGTGCCAGCGAGCGGGAGAGGCACAATGAGCAGTTCTTC	CASERERHNEQFF
NA	NA	TRBJ2-3	TRBV11-2	TGTGCCAGCAGCTATTCAGGGACAGATACGCAGTATTTT	CASSYSGTDTQYF
TRBD2	NA	TRBJ2-4	TRBV7-9	TGTGCCAGCAGCGTTAGCGGGGAGTGGCGGAACATTCAGTACTTC	CASSVSGEWRNIQYF
TRBD1	few	TRBJ1-5	TRBV28	TGTGCCAGCAGAGAGGACAGGGGTTATCAGCCCCAGCATTTT	CASREDRGYQPQHF
NA	NA	TRBJ1-2	TRBV9	TGTGCCAGCAGCCCTCAATCCGGGACAAAGATAAATGGCTACACCTTC	CASSPQSGTKINGYTF
NA	few	TRBJ2-5	TRBV5-1	TGCGCCAGCAGCCTCCGGACAGCCCAAGAGACCCAGTACTTC	CASSLRTAQETQYF
TRBD1	NA	TRBJ1-2	TRBV18	TGTGCCAGCTCACTTTCGGGACAGCGAATTAACTATGGCTACACCTTC	CASSLSGQRINYGYTF
TRBD2	NA	TRBJ2-1	TRBV11-2	TGTGCCAGCAGCTTAGCGGGACTAGCGGGGAGAAATGAGCAGTTCTTC	CASSLAGLAGRNEQFF
NA	NA	TRBJ1-5	TRBV18	TGTGCCAGCTCACCAAACAGACATAGCAATCAGCCCCAGCATTTT	CASSPNRHSNQPQHF
TRBD2	NA	TRBJ2-1	TRBV29-1	TGCAGCCTAACCTGGACGGAGAGTGGGGCTAGCGGGAAGGATGAGCAGTTCTTC	CSLTWTESGASGKDEQFF
NA	few	TRBJ2-7	TRBV7-8	TGTGCCAGCTTCCCCTCCGAGTTGACAGATTACGAGCAGTACTTC	CASFPSELTDYEQYF
TRBD2	few	TRBJ2-5	TRBV4-1	TGCGCCAGCAGCCTAAGACTAGCGGGCCGCCAAGAGACCCAGTACTTC	CASSLRLAGRQETQYF
TRBD1	few	TRBJ1-4	TRBV29-1	TGCAGCGTTAGGTCACAGGGGAGGAATGAAAAACTGTTTTTT	CSVRSQGRNEKLFF
NA	NA	TRBJ2-1	TRBV7-3	TGTGCCAGCAGCTTAACGGGGGACACTTACAATGAGCAGTTCTTC	CASSLTGDTYNEQFF
NA	few	TRBJ2-5	TRBV2	TGTGCCAGCAGCCCCCCCCCTAGGTACTTC	CASSPPPRYF
TRBD2	few	TRBJ2-7	TRBV5-1	TGCGCCAGCAGCTTGGCCCAACTAGCGGGAGCTTCCTACGAGCAGTACTTC	CASSLAQLAGASYEQYF
TRBD1	few	TRBJ1-1	TRBV6-6	TGTGCCACCGCGACAGGGGCTGAAGCTTTCTTT	CATATGAEAFF
NA	NA	TRBJ1-5	TRBV16	TGTGCCAGCAGTCTTGGACAACACAGGCCCCAGCATTTT	CASSLGQHRPQHF
NA	few	TRBJ2-1	TRBV28	TGTGCCAGCACCCCAGCCGGGGGACGGTCCTACAATGAGCAGTTCTTC	CASTPAGGRSYNEQFF
TRBD2	NA	TRBJ2-1	TRBV5-6	TGTGCCAGCAGCCTGGCTGGGGGGAGGGCCTCCCATGAGCAGTTCTTC	CASSLAGGRASHEQFF
NA	NA	TRBJ1-3	TRBV6-5	TGTGCCAGCAGAATGGACATCTCTGGAAACACCATATATTTT	CASRMDISGNTIYF
TRBD1	NA	TRBJ2-3	TRBV7-2	TGTGCCAGCAGCGGGGGGACAGGCTATAGCACAGATACGCAGTATTTT	CASSGGTGYSTDTQYF
NA	NA	TRBJ1-5	TRBV4-1	TGCGCCAGCAGCCAAGATCTGACGACGGCAGGGGTGGTACGCAATCAGCCCCAGCATTTT	CASSQDLTTAGVVRNQPQHF
NA	NA	TRBJ2-1	TRBV30	TGTGCCTGGAGTGTACAGTTTAACAATGAGCAGTTCTTC	CAWSVQFNNEQFF
NA	few	TRBJ1-2	TRBV7-2	TGTGCCAGCAGCTTGGGTTTGCAGAGGCATGGCTACACCTTC	CASSLGLQRHGYTF